This TCR beta chain was observed in a study of T cell repertoires in cytomegalovirus infection (dated 2019 in TCRdb). The study in broad terms: Donor HLA type was relevant to the analysis, because carriage of CMV infection together with the matching HLA type was indicated by public TCR beta signatures. Overall study outcomes, separate from this receptor: The ex vivo response was dominated by HLA-C-restricted CMV-specific TCR beta clonotypes, which also provided the single most frequent clonotype in two of eight donors. Carriers of CMV infection plus the relevant HLA type were discriminated by the cumulative frequency of public TCR beta family members in the study cohort and in an independent roughly 400-donor cohort.

This clonotype came up many times. No antigen is known for it. The sample holds no much larger clone one base away, and base qualities are not on file. TCRdb names Illumina HiSeq 1500 as the instrument used. TCRdb took the public reads, trimmed them with fastp at Q25, ran MiXCR for clone calling and kept in-frame beta chains. Each CDR3 protein appears once, grouped with its most common genes and DNA. The sample table records approximately 500,000 distinct CDR3 sequences; around 11% of these occur just once. The ten largest account for roughly 10% of the sample. The specimen was PBMCs. This clonotype was sampled from a human donor in good health (CMV status not recorded). Some clones in this sample may be carry-over from other donors' samples.

The nucleotides are TGTGCCAGCAGTGAAGACGGGGGGCGAGGAGAGACCCAGTACTTC. The translation is CASSEDGGRGETQYF. The chain is encoded by TRBV6-1 joined to TRBJ2-5, and the D gene may be TRBD2, 7 bases matching. CDR1 is given as MNHNS and CDR2 as SASEGT, both from the germline V gene. The CDR3 measures 15 amino acids from cysteine to phenylalanine. Left in the record is the CDR3 DNA by itself, 45 bases read in frame from the first base. The V and J ends are trimmed by 1 base and 4 bases, leaving 13 bases between them.